These T cell receptor beta chains were read from a single sample in a study of cytomegalovirus exposure and HLA in healthy donors. Method: immunoSEQ multiplex PCR; TCRdb's copy keeps in-frame clones and lacks some. Of 140,000 to 150,000 clones listed, around 80% are singletons. The sample comprised PBMCs. The receptors here all came from a woman aged 60 to 75 in good health and CMV-seropositive. Each CDR3 is given with its conserved first and last residue. The D gene is left open where the match is weak. Only part of the rows carry a size: once, few, many, or a class if the clone is expanded.

size: NA
D: NA
J: TRBJ2-7
V: TRBV7-9
CDR3: CASSRGYEQYF
DNA: TGTGCCAGCTCAAGGGGTTACGAGCAGTACTTC

size: NA
D: TRBD1
J: TRBJ1-5
V: TRBV19
CDR3: CASSIPDRGLSSNQPQHF
DNA: TGTGCCAGTAGTATCCCGGACAGGGGGCTCAGCAGCAATCAGCCCCAGCATTTT

size: few
D: TRBD1
J: TRBJ2-3
V: TRBV28
CDR3: CASSRGTGVTDTQYF
DNA: TGTGCCAGCAGTCGGGGGACAGGGGTCACAGATACGCAGTATTTT

size: NA
D: NA
J: TRBJ2-3
V: TRBV10-3
CDR3: CAISGLDTDTQYF
DNA: TGTGCCATCAGTGGGCTTGACACAGATACGCAGTATTTT

size: NA
D: TRBD1
J: TRBJ1-2
V: TRBV25-1
CDR3: CASSETGDYGYTF
DNA: TGTGCCAGCAGTGAGACAGGGGACTATGGCTACACCTTC

size: NA
D: TRBD2
J: TRBJ2-7
V: TRBV6-5
CDR3: CASAIVRLASYEQYF
DNA: TGTGCCAGCGCCATTGTCCGACTAGCGTCCTACGAGCAGTACTTC

size: NA
D: NA
J: TRBJ1-2
V: TRBV11-2
CDR3: CASSLGQGTNYGYTF
DNA: TGTGCCAGCAGCTTAGGGCAGGGAACTAACTATGGCTACACCTTC

size: NA
D: NA
J: TRBJ1-5
V: TRBV28
CDR3: CASTTSGQPQHF
DNA: TGTGCCAGCACGACCTCAGGACAGCCCCAGCATTTT

size: NA
D: TRBD1
J: TRBJ2-7
V: TRBV6-6
CDR3: CASSDTGVREQYF
DNA: TGTGCCAGCAGCGATACAGGGGTTCGCGAGCAGTACTTC

size: NA
D: NA
J: TRBJ1-6
V: TRBV27
CDR3: CASSLWGRNSPLHF
DNA: TGTGCCAGCAGTTTATGGGGGCGGAATTCACCCCTCCACTTT

size: NA
D: NA
J: TRBJ2-3
V: TRBV11-3
CDR3: CASSRGAVSDTQYF
DNA: TGTGCCAGCAGCCGTGGGGCCGTCTCAGATACGCAGTATTTT

size: NA
D: TRBD1
J: TRBJ2-3
V: TRBV7-9
CDR3: CASSRGQVDTDTQYF
DNA: TGTGCCAGCAGCCGGGGACAGGTCGACACAGATACGCAGTATTTT

size: NA
D: TRBD2
J: TRBJ2-1
V: TRBV7-9
CDR3: CASSPPGLEYYNEQFF
DNA: TGTGCCAGCAGTCCACCGGGACTAGAATACTACAATGAGCAGTTCTTC

size: NA
D: NA
J: TRBJ2-6
V: TRBV5-6
CDR3: CASSLGVLSAGANVLTF
DNA: TGTGCCAGCAGCTTGGGCGTCTTAAGCGCTGGGGCCAACGTCCTGACTTTC

size: NA
D: TRBD2
J: TRBJ2-6
V: TRBV7-8
CDR3: CASSLGPGGSGANVLTF
DNA: TGTGCCAGCAGCTTAGGCCCGGGGGGTTCTGGGGCCAACGTCCTGACTTTC

size: few
D: TRBD2
J: TRBJ2-7
V: TRBV7-8
CDR3: CASSAASSGVYEQYF
DNA: TGTGCCAGCAGCGCAGCGTCTAGCGGCGTCTACGAGCAGTACTTC

size: NA
D: NA
J: TRBJ1-5
V: TRBV27
CDR3: CASSSSSNQPQHF
DNA: TGTGCCAGCAGTTCCTCTAGCAATCAGCCCCAGCATTTT

size: NA
D: TRBD2
J: TRBJ2-7
V: TRBV7-2
CDR3: CASSLAASGRAYEQYF
DNA: TGTGCCAGCAGCTTAGCGGCTAGCGGGCGTGCCTACGAGCAGTACTTC

size: once
D: NA
J: TRBJ1-4
V: TRBV5-1
CDR3: CASSLGETNEKLFF
DNA: TGCGCCAGCAGCTTGGGGGAGACTAATGAAAAACTGTTTTTT

size: NA
D: NA
J: TRBJ2-3
V: TRBV5-1
CDR3: CASSLTYTQYF
DNA: TGCGCCAGCAGCTTGACTTATACGCAGTATTTT

size: NA
D: TRBD1
J: TRBJ1-2
V: TRBV30
CDR3: CAWSRPGQGYGYTF
DNA: TGTGCCTGGAGTCGTCCGGGACAGGGGTATGGCTACACCTTC

size: NA
D: TRBD1
J: TRBJ2-3
V: TRBV4-1
CDR3: CASSQDKGARDTQYF
DNA: TGCGCCAGCAGCCAAGATAAGGGGGCAAGGGATACGCAGTATTTT

size: NA
D: NA
J: TRBJ1-3
V: TRBV14
CDR3: CASSPRQSGNTIYF
DNA: TGTGCCAGCAGTCCTAGACAGTCTGGAAACACCATATATTTT

size: NA
D: NA
J: TRBJ2-1
V: TRBV30
CDR3: CAWRASSGKYNEQFF
DNA: TGTGCCTGGAGGGCGAGTAGCGGCAAGTACAATGAGCAGTTCTTC

size: NA
D: TRBD2
J: TRBJ2-3
V: TRBV7-9
CDR3: CASSSPASGAGDTQYF
DNA: TGTGCCAGCAGCTCCCCGGCTAGCGGAGCTGGAGATACGCAGTATTTT

size: NA
D: NA
J: TRBJ1-2
V: TRBV19
CDR3: CASSIEGSTGGYTF
DNA: TGTGCCAGTAGTATCGAGGGCAGCACCGGTGGCTACACCTTC

size: NA
D: TRBD2
J: TRBJ2-7
V: TRBV12-5
CDR3: CASARTSGYEQYF
DNA: TGTGCTAGTGCTCGGACTAGCGGCTACGAGCAGTACTTC

size: few
D: TRBD1
J: TRBJ1-1
V: TRBV29-1
CDR3: CSVLTGVNTEAFF
DNA: TGCAGCGTCCTGACAGGGGTGAACACTGAAGCTTTCTTT

size: NA
D: TRBD2
J: TRBJ2-1
V: TRBV28
CDR3: CASREGGPKFF
DNA: TGTGCCAGCAGAGAGGGAGGGCCAAAGTTCTTC

size: NA
D: TRBD1
J: TRBJ1-2
V: TRBV6-6
CDR3: CASSPQGGDNYGYTF
DNA: TGTGCCAGCAGTCCCCAGGGGGGTGATAACTATGGCTACACCTTC

size: NA
D: NA
J: TRBJ1-2
V: TRBV6-5
CDR3: CASSSIDRNYGYTF
DNA: TGTGCCAGCAGTTCGATTGACAGGAACTATGGCTACACCTTC

size: once
D: NA
J: TRBJ1-3
V: TRBV30
CDR3: CAWRGGSWNSGNTIYF
DNA: TGTGCCTGGAGGGGAGGCTCCTGGAACTCTGGAAACACCATATATTTT

size: once
D: NA
J: TRBJ2-5
V: TRBV30
CDR3: CAWSKGRSETQYF
DNA: TGTGCCTGGAGCAAGGGGAGGTCAGAGACCCAGTACTTC

size: NA
D: NA
J: TRBJ2-5
V: TRBV7-2
CDR3: CASSSPKQKETQYF
DNA: TGTGCCAGCAGCTCACCCAAGCAAAAAGAGACCCAGTACTTC

size: NA
D: NA
J: TRBJ1-1
V: TRBV4-3
CDR3: CASSQDVSLNTEAFF
DNA: TGCGCCAGCAGCCAAGACGTCTCCCTGAACACTGAAGCTTTCTTT

size: NA
D: NA
J: TRBJ1-2
V: TRBV6-5
CDR3: CASSPGDGYTF
DNA: TGTGCCAGCAGTCCCGGTGATGGCTACACCTTC

size: NA
D: NA
J: TRBJ2-5
V: TRBV5-1
CDR3: CASSLAGRETQYF
DNA: TGCGCCAGCAGCTTGGCTGGCCGAGAGACCCAGTACTTC

size: NA
D: TRBD2
J: TRBJ2-1
V: TRBV5-4
CDR3: CASRLAGGLNEQFF
DNA: TGTGCCAGCAGGCTAGCGGGAGGATTGAATGAGCAGTTCTTC